This TCR beta chain originates from a study of CD8 T cell repertoires and HIV-1 epitope variants. The wider study: Control wells had CMV/EBV/flu peptides, negative Ebola AY9, or no peptide.

Of note for this clone: No antigen is known for it.

In germline, CDR1 is MNHEY, CDR2 SMNVEV (reference sequence). V lost 1 base, J lost 6 bases, and 5 bases stayed unmatched. The CDR3 sequence is 15 residues long. Sequencing used immunoSEQ multiplex PCR; TCRdb keeps in-frame clones, though not all of them. The repertoire consists of roughly 5,800 clones, with around 71% occurring once and the leading ten covering approximately 39%. This chain links TRBV27 with TRBJ2-1, with 8 nucleotides matching TRBD2. The sequencing input was cultured CD8+ T cells derived from PBMCs. The source is a male donor with HIV. CDR3 in amino acids: CASSLLGLGTNEQFF. In DNA, the CDR3 is TGTGCCAGCAGTTTATTGGGACTAGGTACCAATGAGCAGTTCTTC.